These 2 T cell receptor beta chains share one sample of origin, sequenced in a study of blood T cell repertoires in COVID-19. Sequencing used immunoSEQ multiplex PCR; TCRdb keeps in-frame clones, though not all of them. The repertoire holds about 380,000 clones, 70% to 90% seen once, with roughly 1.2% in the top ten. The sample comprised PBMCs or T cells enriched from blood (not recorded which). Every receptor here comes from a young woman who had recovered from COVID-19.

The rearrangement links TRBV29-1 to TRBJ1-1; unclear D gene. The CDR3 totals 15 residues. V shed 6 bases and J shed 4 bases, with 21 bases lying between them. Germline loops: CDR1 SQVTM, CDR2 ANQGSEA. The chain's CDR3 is CSVGGSTWSATEAFF. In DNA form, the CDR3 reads TGCAGCGTCGGAGGATCGACATGGTCGGCCACTGAAGCTTTCTTT.

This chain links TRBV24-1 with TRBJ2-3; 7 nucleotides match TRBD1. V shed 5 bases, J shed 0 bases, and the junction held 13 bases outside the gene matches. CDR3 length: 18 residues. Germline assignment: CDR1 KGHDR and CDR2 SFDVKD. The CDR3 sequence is CATSVGSRQGASTDTQYF. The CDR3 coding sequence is TGTGCCACCAGTGTGGGGTCAAGACAGGGCGCTAGCACAGATACGCAGTATTTT.